A selection of T cell receptor beta chains follows, all from one sample in a study of blood T cell repertoires in COVID-19. Clones were sequenced by immunoSEQ multiplex PCR, and TCRdb holds only the in-frame ones, with some missing. The sample has 200,000 to 250,000 clones, more than 80% seen once. The sequenced material came from peripheral blood. The source of these receptors is a man aged 25 to 40 who had recovered from COVID-19. Both conserved end residues are part of each CDR3. D genes are given only for firm matches. Size is omitted from some rows. Given values are once, few, many or a class for expanded clones.

v_call,d_call,clone_size,j_call,cdr3_nt,cdr3_aa
TRBV7-2,-,-,TRBJ1-3,TGTGCCAGCAGCTTAGGGGGAGGATCGGGAAACACCATATATTTT,CASSLGGGSGNTIYF
TRBV12-3/TRBV12-4,TRBD1,few,TRBJ1-2,TGTGCCAGCCATACAGGGGGCTATGGCTACACCTTC,CASHTGGYGYTF
TRBV7-2,TRBD2,-,TRBJ2-3,TGTGCCAGCAGCTTGGGTACTAGCGGGGGTGCCCGGGATACGCAGTATTTT,CASSLGTSGGARDTQYF
TRBV30,TRBD1,-,TRBJ1-6,TGTGCCTGGAGTCTGACAGGGGGCGTTTCACCCCTCCACTTT,CAWSLTGGVSPLHF
TRBV27,-,-,TRBJ1-6,TGTGCCAGCAGTGGGGGGGGGAGCTCCTATAATTCACCCCTCCACTTT,CASSGGGSSYNSPLHF
TRBV19,-,-,TRBJ2-2,TGTGCCACCCGGAGAGAGAACACCGGGGAGCTGTTTTTT,CATRRENTGELFF
TRBV7-9,-,-,TRBJ2-7,TGTGCCAGCAGCTTAAGGGGTATCGACGAGCAGTACTTC,CASSLRGIDEQYF
TRBV3-1/TRBV3-2,-,-,TRBJ1-6,TGTGCCAGCAGCCAAGGGCAGGCGTACTCACCCCTCCACTTT,CASSQGQAYSPLHF
TRBV6-5,TRBD1,-,TRBJ1-4,TGTGCCAGCAGCCTTGGGACAGGGTATGAAAAACTGTTTTTT,CASSLGTGYEKLFF
TRBV30,-,-,TRBJ1-6,TGTGCCTGGGCTTTTCGTACAGGGAGTTCACCCCTCCACTTT,CAWAFRTGSSPLHF
TRBV7-9,-,-,TRBJ1-1,TGTGCCAGCAGCTCCCCCCCGAGGGTTGACACTGAAGCTTTCTTT,CASSSPPRVDTEAFF
TRBV29-1,-,-,TRBJ1-2,TGCAGCGGGGGACTCTCTAACTATGGCTACACCTTC,CSGGLSNYGYTF
TRBV7-8,TRBD1,-,TRBJ1-3,TGTGCCAGCAGCTTACTAGCGAGGACAGGGATGTACACCATATATTTT,CASSLLARTGMYTIYF
TRBV6-6,-,-,TRBJ1-2,TGTGCCAGCAGTTATATTCTGGGGGCAGACTATGGCTACACCTTC,CASSYILGADYGYTF
TRBV6-4,-,-,TRBJ2-1,TGTGCCAGCAGTCTCGACTATACGGGATACAATGAGCAGTTCTTC,CASSLDYTGYNEQFF
TRBV30,TRBD1,-,TRBJ2-7,TGTGCCTGGAGGGACAGGCTGAGCTCCTACGAGCAGTACTTC,CAWRDRLSSYEQYF
TRBV5-1,TRBD1,-,TRBJ1-5,TGCGCCAGCGGGACAGGGGACGGCAATCAGCCCCAGCATTTT,CASGTGDGNQPQHF
TRBV4-1,TRBD1,-,TRBJ1-3,TGCGCCAGCAGCCAAGATCTCAGGACAGGGGGCTCTGGAAACACCATATATTTT,CASSQDLRTGGSGNTIYF
TRBV6-5,-,-,TRBJ2-1,TGTGCCAGCAAGGGCGGGGATATATACAATGAGCAGTTCTTC,CASKGGDIYNEQFF
TRBV5-1,TRBD1,-,TRBJ2-3,TGCGCCAGCAGCTTGGCCGACAGGGGAGGTGTAGATACGCAGTATTTT,CASSLADRGGVDTQYF
TRBV4-1,-,-,TRBJ1-2,TGCGCCAGCAGCCGCGGGACTTACTACACCTTC,CASSRGTYYTF
TRBV25-1,-,-,TRBJ2-6,TGTGCCAGCAGTGACTCCCCGTTCTCTGGGGCCAACGTCCTGACTTTC,CASSDSPFSGANVLTF
TRBV12-3/TRBV12-4,TRBD1,-,TRBJ1-5,TGTGCCAGCAGTCGGGACAGTCATCAGCCCCAGCATTTT,CASSRDSHQPQHF
TRBV27,-,-,TRBJ1-4,TGTGCCAGCAGTTTAGAAGGGGATGAAATGAAGGGACTGTTTTTT,CASSLEGDEMKGLFF
TRBV5-1,-,few,TRBJ1-5,TGCGCCAGCAGCTTGGAAGGGGGAAGCAATCAGCCCCAGCATTTT,CASSLEGGSNQPQHF
TRBV2,TRBD1,-,TRBJ1-5,TGTGCCAGCAGTGAGGGGACAGAGGCGCAGCCCCAGCATTTT,CASSEGTEAQPQHF
TRBV18,-,-,TRBJ1-2,TGTGCCAGCTCACTATATGGACAGAACTTCTATGGCTACACCTTC,CASSLYGQNFYGYTF
TRBV3-1/TRBV3-2,TRBD1,-,TRBJ2-6,TGTGCCAGCAGCACCCCCGTGCCGGGGACAGGGATCTCTGGGGCCAACGTCCTGACTTTC,CASSTPVPGTGISGANVLTF